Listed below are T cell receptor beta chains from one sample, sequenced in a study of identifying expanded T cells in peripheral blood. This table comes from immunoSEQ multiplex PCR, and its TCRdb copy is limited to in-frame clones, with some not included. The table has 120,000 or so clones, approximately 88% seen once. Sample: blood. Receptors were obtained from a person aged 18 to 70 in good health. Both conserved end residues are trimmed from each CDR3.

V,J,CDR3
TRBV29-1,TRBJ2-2,SVVGQGAGGELF
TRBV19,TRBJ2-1,ASSMGQQLGNEQF
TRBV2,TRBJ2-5,ASSPTSGHQY
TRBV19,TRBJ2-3,AVTSGGPEAAQY
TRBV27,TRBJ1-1,ASSLGGTFTEAF
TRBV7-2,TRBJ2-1,ASSTDRGYNEQF
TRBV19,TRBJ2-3,ASSTGDKSTDTQY
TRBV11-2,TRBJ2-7,ASSPGAPIYEQY
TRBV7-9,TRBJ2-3,ASSLQGFNTDTQY
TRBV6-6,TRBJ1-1,ASSYSELEAF
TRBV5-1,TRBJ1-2,ASSLGPNYGYT
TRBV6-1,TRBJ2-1,ASSLQGSYNEQF
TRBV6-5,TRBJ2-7,ATSRVGGYEQY
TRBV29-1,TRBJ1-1,SVERRTERDRGVLGTEAF
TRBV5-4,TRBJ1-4,ASSPGQGTNEKLF
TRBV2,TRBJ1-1,ASGGWTGTTEAF
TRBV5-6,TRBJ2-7,ASSSGSYEQY
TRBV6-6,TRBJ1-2,ASSSNNNYGYT